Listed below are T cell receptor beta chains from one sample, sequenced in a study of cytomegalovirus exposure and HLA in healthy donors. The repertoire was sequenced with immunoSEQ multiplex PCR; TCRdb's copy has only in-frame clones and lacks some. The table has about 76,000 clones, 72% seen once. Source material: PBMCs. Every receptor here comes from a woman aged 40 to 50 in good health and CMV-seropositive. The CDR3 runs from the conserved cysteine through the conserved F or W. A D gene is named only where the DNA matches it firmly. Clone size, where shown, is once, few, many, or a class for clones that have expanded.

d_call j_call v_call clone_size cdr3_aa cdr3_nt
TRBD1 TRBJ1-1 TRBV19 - CASSIGQGGRAEAFF TGTGCCAGTAGTATAGGGCAGGGGGGCAGGGCTGAAGCTTTCTTT
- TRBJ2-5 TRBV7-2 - CASSLAGAVVGTQYF TGTGCCAGCAGCTTAGCGGGGGCTGTCGTAGGGACCCAGTACTTC
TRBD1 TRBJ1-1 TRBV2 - CASRRQGGYTEAFF TGTGCCAGCAGACGACAGGGAGGTTACACTGAAGCTTTCTTT
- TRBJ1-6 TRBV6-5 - CASNRQEANSPLHF TGTGCCAGCAACCGACAGGAGGCTAATTCACCCCTCCACTTT
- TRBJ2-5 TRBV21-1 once CASSKQGETQYF TGTGCCAGCAGCAAACAGGGGGAGACCCAGTACTTC
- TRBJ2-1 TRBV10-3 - CAIGALGGGGNEQFF TGTGCCATCGGTGCTCTGGGGGGAGGGGGCAATGAGCAGTTCTTC
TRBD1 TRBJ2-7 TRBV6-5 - CASSYSRTGDSYEQYF TGTGCCAGCAGTTACTCGAGGACAGGGGACAGCTACGAGCAGTACTTC
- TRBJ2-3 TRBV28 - CASSIPTDTQYF TGTGCCAGCAGTATCCCGACAGATACGCAGTATTTT
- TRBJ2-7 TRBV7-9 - CASSLDIGDRNEQYF TGTGCCAGCAGCTTAGATATAGGGGATAGGAACGAGCAGTACTTC
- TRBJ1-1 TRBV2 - CASSEGGVQAFF TGTGCCAGCAGTGAAGGGGGGGTTCAAGCTTTCTTT
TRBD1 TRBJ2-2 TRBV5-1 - CASSRQTGGPNTGELFF TGCGCCAGCAGCCGTCAAACAGGGGGGCCGAACACCGGGGAGCTGTTTTTT
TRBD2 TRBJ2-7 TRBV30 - CAWTSGSYEQYF TGTGCCTGGACTAGCGGGAGTTACGAGCAGTACTTC
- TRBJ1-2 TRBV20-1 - CSASVQGGYTF TGCAGTGCTAGTGTACAGGGTGGCTACACCTTC
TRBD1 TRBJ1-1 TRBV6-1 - CASSDLGQVDGDTEAFF TGTGCCAGCAGTGACCTCGGACAGGTAGACGGAGACACTGAAGCTTTCTTT
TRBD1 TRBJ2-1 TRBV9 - CASSPHGRGRNYNEQFF TGTGCCAGCAGCCCCCACGGAAGGGGGCGGAACTACAATGAGCAGTTCTTC
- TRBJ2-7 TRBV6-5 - CASRAPTGSSYEQYF TGTGCCAGCAGAGCCCCCACAGGGTCCTCCTACGAGCAGTACTTC
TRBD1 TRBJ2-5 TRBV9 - CASSAYRGFQETQYF TGTGCCAGCAGCGCCTACAGGGGGTTCCAAGAGACCCAGTACTTC
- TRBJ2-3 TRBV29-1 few CSVDISTDTQYF TGCAGCGTTGACATTAGCACAGATACGCAGTATTTT
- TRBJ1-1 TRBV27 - CASSSLSGNTEAFF TGTGCCAGCAGTTCTCTCTCGGGGAACACTGAAGCTTTCTTT
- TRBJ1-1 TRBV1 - CTSSQDPKSMNTEAFF TGCACCAGCAGCCAAGATCCAAAGTCTATGAACACTGAAGCTTTCTTT
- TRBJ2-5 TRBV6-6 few CASSSQKARDRETQYF TGTGCCAGCAGTTCGCAAAAGGCGAGGGATAGGGAGACCCAGTACTTC
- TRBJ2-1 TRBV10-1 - CASSGGLRNNEQFF TGCGCCAGCAGTGGGGGGCTCCGGAACAATGAGCAGTTCTTC
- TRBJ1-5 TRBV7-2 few CASSIHLGVGEPQHF TGTGCCAGCAGCATCCACCTCGGGGTTGGTGAGCCCCAGCATTTT
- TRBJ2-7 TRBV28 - CASSLTDRNYEQYF TGTGCCAGCAGTTTAACTGACAGGAACTACGAGCAGTACTTC
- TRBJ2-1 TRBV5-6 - CASSPSSRSNEQFF TGTGCCAGCAGCCCCTCCTCGCGGAGCAATGAGCAGTTCTTC
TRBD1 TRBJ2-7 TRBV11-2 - CASSSRTGQGGGEQYF TGTGCCAGCAGTTCCCGAACCGGACAGGGCGGCGGCGAGCAGTACTTC
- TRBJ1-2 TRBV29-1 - CSVGPQWGYTF TGCAGCGTGGGGCCGCAATGGGGCTACACCTTC
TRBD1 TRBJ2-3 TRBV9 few CASSVEGAQGDTQYF TGTGCCAGCAGCGTTGAGGGGGCGCAGGGAGATACGCAGTATTTT
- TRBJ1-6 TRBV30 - CAWSNRVRGSPLHF TGTGCCTGGAGTAACAGGGTGAGGGGATCACCCCTCCACTTT
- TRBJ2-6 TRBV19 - CASSPQGSLGANVLTF TGTGCCAGTAGCCCCCAGGGCTCCCTCGGGGCCAACGTCCTGACTTTC
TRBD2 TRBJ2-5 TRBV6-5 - CASSYRGGQETQYF TGTGCCAGCAGTTATCGGGGGGGCCAAGAGACCCAGTACTTC
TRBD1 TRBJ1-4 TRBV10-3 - CAISRQGAGVSSEKLFF TGTGCCATCAGCCGACAGGGGGCTGGGGTTTCGAGTGAAAAACTGTTTTTT
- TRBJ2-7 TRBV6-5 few CASSYYFPLNYEQYF TGTGCCAGCAGTTACTACTTCCCTCTTAACTACGAGCAGTACTTC
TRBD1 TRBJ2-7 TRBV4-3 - CASMQGAREQYF TGCGCCAGCATGCAGGGGGCCAGGGAGCAGTACTTC
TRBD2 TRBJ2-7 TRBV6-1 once CASSEGLAGGHSYEQYF TGTGCCAGCAGTGAAGGACTAGCGGGGGGGCACTCCTACGAGCAGTACTTC
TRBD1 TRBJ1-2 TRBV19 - CASSIGIRAGGSHYGYTF TGTGCCAGTAGTATTGGGATCAGGGCAGGGGGCTCCCACTATGGCTACACCTTC
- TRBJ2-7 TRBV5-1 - CASSDSAYEQYF TGCGCCAGCAGTGACTCGGCCTACGAGCAGTACTTC
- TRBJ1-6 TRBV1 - CTSSQGPKRVHSPLHF TGCACCAGCAGCCAAGGCCCCAAGAGGGTACATTCACCCCTCCACTTT
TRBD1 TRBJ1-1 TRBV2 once CASSMLDRGGSEAFF TGTGCCAGCAGTATGCTTGACAGGGGGGGATCTGAAGCTTTCTTT
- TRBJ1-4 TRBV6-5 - CASSYAGDTGGLFF TGTGCCAGCAGTTACGCAGGGGATACTGGCGGACTGTTTTTT
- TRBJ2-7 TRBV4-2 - CASSQMGAGVYEQYF TGTGCCAGCAGCCAAATGGGGGCAGGAGTATACGAGCAGTACTTC
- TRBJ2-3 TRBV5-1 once CASSLRGGTGDTQYF TGCGCCAGCAGCTTGCGTGGGGGGACGGGGGATACGCAGTATTTT
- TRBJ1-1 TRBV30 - CAWSPTGLNTEAFF TGTGCCTGGAGCCCGACAGGCCTGAACACTGAAGCTTTCTTT
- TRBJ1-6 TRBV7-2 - CASSLAPVGRGNSPLHF TGTGCCAGCAGCTTAGCCCCTGTCGGCAGAGGAAATTCACCCCTCCACTTT
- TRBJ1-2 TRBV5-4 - CASSFPGSVTYGYTF TGTGCCAGCAGCTTTCCAGGGTCGGTGACTTATGGCTACACCTTC
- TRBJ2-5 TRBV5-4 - CASTFGPTKETQYF TGTGCCAGCACCTTTGGGCCGACTAAAGAGACCCAGTACTTC
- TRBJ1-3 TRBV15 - CATSPATGTIYF TGTGCCACCAGCCCGGCTACAGGCACCATATATTTT
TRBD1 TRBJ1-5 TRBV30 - CAWDAAGGQPQHF TGTGCCTGGGATGCGGCAGGGGGTCAGCCCCAGCATTTT
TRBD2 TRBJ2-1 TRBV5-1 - CASSLSGGSYNEQFF TGCGCCAGCAGCTTGTCGGGGGGATCCTACAATGAGCAGTTCTTC
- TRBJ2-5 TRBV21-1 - CASSNKEVGETQYF TGTGCCAGCAGCAATAAGGAGGTGGGGGAGACCCAGTACTTC
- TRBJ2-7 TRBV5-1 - CASSLMQGTYEQYF TGCGCCAGCAGCTTGATGCAGGGGACCTACGAGCAGTACTTC
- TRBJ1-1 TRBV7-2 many CASSFTPRTEAFF TGTGCCAGCAGCTTTACCCCCCGGACTGAAGCTTTCTTT
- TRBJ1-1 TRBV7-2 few CASRRAGNTEAFF TGTGCCAGCAGGAGAGCAGGGAACACTGAAGCTTTCTTT
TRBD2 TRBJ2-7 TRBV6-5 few CASSYSTSGSPYEQYF TGTGCCAGCAGTTACTCGACTAGCGGTAGCCCCTACGAGCAGTACTTC
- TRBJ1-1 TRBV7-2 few CASSLEANTEAFF TGTGCCAGCAGCTTAGAAGCGAACACTGAAGCTTTCTTT
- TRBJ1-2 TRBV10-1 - CASSNSHYGYTF TGCGCCAGCAGTAACAGTCACTATGGCTACACCTTC
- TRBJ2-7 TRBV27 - CASSQGPYEQYF TGTGCCAGCAGTCAGGGGCCCTACGAGCAGTACTTC
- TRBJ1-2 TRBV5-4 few CASSLGVRDYGYTF TGTGCCAGCAGCTTGGGAGTCAGGGACTATGGCTACACCTTC
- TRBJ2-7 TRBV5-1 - CASSLWSGPGEQYF TGCGCCAGCAGCCTTTGGAGCGGTCCGGGGGAGCAGTACTTC